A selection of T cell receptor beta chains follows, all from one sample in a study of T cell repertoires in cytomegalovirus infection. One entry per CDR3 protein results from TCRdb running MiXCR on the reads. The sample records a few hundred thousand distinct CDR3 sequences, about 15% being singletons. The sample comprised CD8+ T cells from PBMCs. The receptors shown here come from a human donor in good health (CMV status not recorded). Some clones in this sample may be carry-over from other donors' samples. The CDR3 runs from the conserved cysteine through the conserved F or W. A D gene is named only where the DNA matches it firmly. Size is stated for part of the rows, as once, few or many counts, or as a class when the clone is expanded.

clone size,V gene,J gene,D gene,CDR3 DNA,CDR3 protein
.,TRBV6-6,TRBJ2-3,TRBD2,TGTGCCAGCAGTTACGTGAAGGGACTAGCGGGTATCACAGATACGCAGTATTTT,CASSYVKGLAGITDTQYF
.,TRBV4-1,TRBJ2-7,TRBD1,TGCGCCAGCAGCCAAGAACCACAGGGGGCTGGGAACGAGCAGTACTTC,CASSQEPQGAGNEQYF
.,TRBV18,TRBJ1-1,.,TGTGCCAGCTCACCAGAGTTGGGCACTGAAGCTTTCTTT,CASSPELGTEAFF
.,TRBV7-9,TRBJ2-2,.,TGTGCCAGCAGCTTAGAAGATGAAAACACCGGGGAGCTGTTTTTT,CASSLEDENTGELFF
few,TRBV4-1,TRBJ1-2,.,TGCGCCAGCAGCCGGTCGGAGCTTATCTATGGCTACACCTTC,CASSRSELIYGYTF
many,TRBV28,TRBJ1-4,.,TGTGCCAGCCGTGGAGATGAAAAACTGTTTTTT,CASRGDEKLFF
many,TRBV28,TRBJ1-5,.,TGTGCCAGCAGTCCCCGTGGGGCTCAGCCCCAGCATTTT,CASSPRGAQPQHF
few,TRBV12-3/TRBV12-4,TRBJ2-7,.,TGTGCCAGCGGAGGGGGCGGCTACGAGCAGTACTTC,CASGGGGYEQYF
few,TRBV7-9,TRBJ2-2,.,TGTGCCAGCAGCTTAGGGGGGGCCGATCAAGGGGAGCTGTTTTTT,CASSLGGADQGELFF
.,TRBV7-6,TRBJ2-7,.,TGTGCCAGCAGCCCCCGCCCGGAGGGGGGCAACGAGCAGTACTTC,CASSPRPEGGNEQYF
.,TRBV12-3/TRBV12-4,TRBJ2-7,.,TGTGCCAGCAGTTTCCGCGTTCCTTCCTACGAGCAGTACTTC,CASSFRVPSYEQYF
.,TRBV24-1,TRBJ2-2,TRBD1,TGTGCCACCAGTGATACCGGGACAGAGAACACCGGGGAGCTGTTTTTT,CATSDTGTENTGELFF
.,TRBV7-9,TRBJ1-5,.,TGTGCCAGCAGCTTCAGTAATAATCAGCCCCAGCATTTT,CASSFSNNQPQHF
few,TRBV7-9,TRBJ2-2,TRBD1,TGTGCCAGCAGCTTAGCACAGGGGCCCACCGGGGAGCTGTTTTTT,CASSLAQGPTGELFF
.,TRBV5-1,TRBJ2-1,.,TGCGCCAGCAGCTCGTCGGCGGACTCCTACAATGAGCAGTTCTTC,CASSSSADSYNEQFF
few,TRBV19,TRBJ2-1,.,TGTGCCAGTAGTATGATAGGAGACGGCAGGGACCAGTTCTTC,CASSMIGDGRDQFF
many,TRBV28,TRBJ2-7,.,TGTGCCAGCTTAGGGACAACTTGGTACGAGCAGTACTTC,CASLGTTWYEQYF
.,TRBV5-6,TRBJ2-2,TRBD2,TGTGCCAGCAGATTTACTAGCGGGGGCAACACCGGGGAGCTGTTTTTT,CASRFTSGGNTGELFF
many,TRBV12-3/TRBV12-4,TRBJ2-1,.,TGTGCCAGCAGTTTTGGTGAGGGGCCCTACAATGAGCAGTTCTTC,CASSFGEGPYNEQFF
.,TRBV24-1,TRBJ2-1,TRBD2,TGTGCCACCAGTCGGGCTAGCGGGGGGATGGATGAGCAGTTCTTC,CATSRASGGMDEQFF
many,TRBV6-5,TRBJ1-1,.,TGTGCCAGCAGTTACGACAGCACGGTTGAAGCTTTCTTT,CASSYDSTVEAFF
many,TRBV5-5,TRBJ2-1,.,TGTGCCAGCACCATAGAAGGGGGATCCTCCTACAATGAGCAGTTCTTC,CASTIEGGSSYNEQFF
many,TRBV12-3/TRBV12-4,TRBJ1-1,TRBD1,TGTGCCAGCAGCCCGACAGGGGGTTATGGCACTGAAGCTTTCTTT,CASSPTGGYGTEAFF
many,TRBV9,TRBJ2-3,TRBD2,TGTGCCAGCAGCGAGACCAGCGGGGAGAGCACAGATACGCAGTATTTT,CASSETSGESTDTQYF
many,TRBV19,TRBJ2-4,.,TGTGCCAGTAGTAATCATAACCTAGCCAAAAACATTCAGTACTTC,CASSNHNLAKNIQYF
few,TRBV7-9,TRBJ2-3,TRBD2,TGTGCCAGCAAACTAGCGGGATTCACAGATACGCAGTATTTT,CASKLAGFTDTQYF
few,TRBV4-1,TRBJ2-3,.,TGCGCCAGCAGCCAAGATACCCCAGATACGCAGTATTTT,CASSQDTPDTQYF
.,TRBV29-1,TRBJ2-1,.,TGCAGCGTTGAAGACCGTGGGGATGAGCAGTTCTTC,CSVEDRGDEQFF
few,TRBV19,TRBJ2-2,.,TGTGCCAGTAACCCGGCAGGTTATACCGGGGAGCTGTTTTTT,CASNPAGYTGELFF
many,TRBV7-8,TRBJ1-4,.,TGTGCCAGCAGCTTATACTTAAATGAAAAACTGTTTTTT,CASSLYLNEKLFF
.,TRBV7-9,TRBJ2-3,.,TGTGCCAGCAGCGAAGACGACTGGACCGGCACAGATACGCAGTATTTT,CASSEDDWTGTDTQYF
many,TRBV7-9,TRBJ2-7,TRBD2,TGTGCCAGTGAGCTGGAGCGGGATCCCTACGAGCAGTACTTC,CASELERDPYEQYF
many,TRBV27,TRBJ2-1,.,TGTGCCAGCAGCTTATCAGGGAGCTCCTACAATGAGCAGTTCTTC,CASSLSGSSYNEQFF
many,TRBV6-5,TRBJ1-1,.,TGTGCCAGCATACTAAACGAGGGGGGAGTCTCTGAAGCTTTCTTT,CASILNEGGVSEAFF
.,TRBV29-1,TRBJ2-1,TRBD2,TGCAGCGTTGAAGGAAGAACTAGCGGGTTGTACAATGAGCAGTTCTTC,CSVEGRTSGLYNEQFF